The source of this T cell receptor beta chain is a study of Ad26.COV2.S vaccination and SARS-CoV-2 variants. Study-wide background: Intramuscular Ad26.COV2.S doses were given once or twice, 56 days apart.

About this clone: Its specificity is unknown.

Points from the study as a whole: Spike-specific TCR breadth ran higher among vaccine recipients than placebo recipients.

The treatment was: roughly 18 received Ad26.COV2.S at low or high dose, single or two shots; several received placebo; per-sample allocation not given. Day 63 following the first vaccine or placebo injection was when the samples were taken. The protocol was immunoSEQ multiplex PCR, while the TCRdb copy is restricted to in-frame clones and leaves out a portion. The sample contains some 350,000 clones, about 85% of which appear only once. The CDR3 is 17 residues long. With 0 bases clipped from V and 2 bases from J, the junction kept 5 bases outside the gene matches. In germline, CDR1 is LNHDA, CDR2 SQIVND (reference sequence).

V and J are TRBV19 and TRBJ2-3; the match to TRBD2 covers 10 bases. The sample consisted of peripheral blood, taken in a trial of Ad26.COV2.S vaccine versus placebo. This TCR came from a person between 18 and 60 years old who received the Ad26.COV2.S COVID-19 vaccine or a placebo. CDR3 sequence reads: CASSIDLSGRSTDTQYF. Written as DNA, the CDR3 is TGTGCCAGTAGTATAGATCTTAGCGGGAGGTCCACAGATACGCAGTATTTT. Full variable domain (rest looked up from reference TRBV19 and TRBJ2-3): DGGITQSPKYLFRKEGQNVTLSCEQNLNHDAMYWYRQDPGQGLRLIYYSQIVNDFQKGDIAEGYSVSREKKESFPLTVTSAQKNPTAFYLCASSIDLSGRSTDTQYFGPGTRLTVL.